The 13 T cell receptor beta chains below were found in one sample sequenced in a study of a mutant IDH1 vaccine in newly diagnosed glioma. Time point of the sample: week 47, end of study. The study gave 300 ug of mutant IDH1 20-mer peptide per vaccine dose, with topical imiquimod. The data were produced by immunoSEQ multiplex PCR, yet TCRdb's version contains in-frame clones alone and is incomplete. The top ten clones hold around 2.2% of a sample with tens of thousands of clones, around 90% of them seen once. No antigen has been identified for these receptors. Specimen: PBMCs, collected from a glioma patient whose treatment included an IDH1 peptide vaccine. The origin of the receptors is a man aged 35 to 55 with glioma.

This chain links TRBV28 with TRBJ2-3; 11 bases map to TRBD2. The germline V gene has CDR1 MDHEN and CDR2 SYDVKM. This CDR3 comprises 13 residues. J gave up 6 bases and V 11 bases, and 7 bases lay outside the gene matches. This CDR3 reads CASASGGLDTQYF. The DNA for the CDR3 is TGTGCCTCTGCTAGCGGGGGGCTCGATACGCAGTATTTT. Looking up the rest from reference TRBV28 and TRBJ2-3 gives the full variable domain: DVKVTQSSRYLVKRTGEKVFLECVQDMDHENMFWYRQDPGLGLRLIYFSYDVKMKEKGDIPEGYSVSREKKERFSLILESASTNQTSMYLCASASGGLDTQYFGPGTRLTVL.

The chain links TRBV5-1 to TRBJ1-2, with TRBD1 matching over 8 bases. Trimming took 2 bases from V and 8 from J; bases not matched to a gene: 8. The germline CDR1 and CDR2 sequences are SGHRS and YFSETQ. The CDR3 length is 14 residues. The CDR3, as DNA: TGCGCCAGCAGCTTCATCTCCAGGGGGCAAGGCTACACCTTC. Its protein is CASSFISRGQGYTF.

This rearrangement joins TRBV6-1 to TRBJ1-4; a weak D match, TRBD1 (6 bases). Germline values: CDR1 MNHNS, CDR2 SASEGT. CDR3 size: 17 residues. V lost 3 bases, J lost 6 bases, and 20 bases lay in between. This CDR3 is CASSDYLGGGPDEKLFF. CDR3 in DNA: TGTGCCAGCAGTGACTATTTGGGCGGGGGCCCGGATGAAAAACTGTTTTTT.

By sample fraction, this clone is medium-sized. The rearrangement joins TRBV19 to TRBJ1-3; possibly TRBD1 for D (5 bases). V gave up 5 bases and J gave up 4 bases, with 18 bases separating them. The CDR3 runs to 16 residues. Germline V gene lookup returns CDR1 LNHDA and CDR2 SQIVND (reference sequence). DNA for the CDR3: TGTGCCAGTAGTCCGCAGGGCGCCACTCGAGGAAACACCATATATTTT. Translating it yields CASSPQGATRGNTIYF.

This rearrangement joins TRBV10-1 to TRBJ2-4, with 8 nucleotides matching TRBD1. The CDR3 spans 16 residues. J was trimmed by 8 bases and V by 2 bases; bases with no gene match: 11. Germline CDR1 WNHNN, CDR2 SYGVQD (reference sequence). CDR3 region: CASSEELEDRVDIQYF. The CDR3 nucleotides are TGCGCCAGCAGTGAGGAGTTGGAGGACAGGGTGGACATTCAGTACTTC.

This sequence joins TRBV6-4 and TRBJ2-2; possibly TRBD2 for D (5 bases). The V gene's germline CDR1 is MRHNA and CDR2 SNTAGT. The CDR3 spans 17 residues. With 4 bases removed from V and 5 bases from J, the gap between germline ends came to 20 bases. The CDR3 region has the DNA TGTGCCAGCAGTGCCCTTGCCTTCACAGCGGTGACCGGGGAGCTGTTTTTT. It specifies CASSALAFTAVTGELFF.

J is TRBJ2-1 and V is TRBV19; possibly TRBD2 for D (6 bases). The CDR3 contains 11 residues. Trimming left V 4 bases short and J 10 bases short, with 8 bases between. The germline gives CDR1 LNHDA, CDR2 SQIVND (reference sequence). CDR3 nucleotides: TGTGCCAGTAGTAAAGGGAGGGAGCAGTTCTTC. It is translated as CASSKGREQFF.

This clone came up once. V gene TRBV4-3 combines with J gene TRBJ2-6, with TRBD1 identical over 9 bases. This CDR3 has 17 amino acids. Germline-derived CDR1 and CDR2 are LGHNA and YSLEER. V was pared by 4 bases and J by 0 bases, with 4 bases of the junction left unmatched. This CDR3 is CASSLSTGGSGANVLTF. The CDR3 nucleotides are TGCGCCAGCAGCCTTTCGACAGGGGGCTCTGGGGCCAACGTCCTGACTTTC.

The rearrangement uses TRBV4-2 and TRBJ2-7; possible D gene TRBD1, 6 bases. This CDR3 contains 15 residues. Per germline, CDR1 LGHNA and CDR2 YNFKEQ. Trimming took off 0 bases at V and 0 bases at J, with 9 bases between the two ends. CDR3 sequence: CASSQEDSDSYEQYF. Written as DNA, the CDR3 is TGTGCCAGCAGCCAAGAGGACAGCGACTCCTACGAGCAGTACTTC.

This sequence joins TRBV5-1 and TRBJ2-1; a possible D gene is TRBD2 (5 bases). V lost 4 bases and J 0 bases, leaving 8 bases between the germline ends. The CDR3 extends over 14 amino acids. Germline CDR1 SGHRS, CDR2 YFSETQ. The CDR3 reads CASSSGPSYNEQFF. CDR3 sequence (DNA): TGCGCCAGCAGCAGCGGCCCCTCCTACAATGAGCAGTTCTTC.

The chain links TRBV7-2 to TRBJ2-3; perhaps TRBD2 as D (6 bases). The germline V gene encodes CDR1 SGHTA and CDR2 FQGNSA. The CDR3 consists of 12 residues. CDR3 residues: CATERGTDTQYF. In DNA form, the CDR3 reads TGTGCTACGGAACGGGGGACAGATACGCAGTATTTT.

J is TRBJ1-4 and V is TRBV28; possible D gene TRBD1, 5 bases. CDR1 MDHEN and CDR2 SYDVKM come from the germline V gene. This CDR3 contains 16 residues. The ends were cut back, 6 bases at V and 0 bases at J, with 14 bases in the middle. The CDR3 coding sequence is TGTGCCAGCAGGTTACGACAGTTACCAACTAATGAAAAACTGTTTTTT. Protein: CASRLRQLPTNEKLFF. Drawing the rest from reference TRBV28 and TRBJ1-4, the complete variable domain is DVKVTQSSRYLVKRTGEKVFLECVQDMDHENMFWYRQDPGLGLRLIYFSYDVKMKEKGDIPEGYSVSREKKERFSLILESASTNQTSMYLCASRLRQLPTNEKLFFGSGTQLSVL.

The CDR3 spells CASSLGGQGYEQYF. The CDR3 coding sequence is TGTGCCAGCAGCTTGGGCGGACAGGGCTACGAGCAGTACTTC. The chain recombines TRBV5-4 with TRBJ2-7; 8 positions agree with TRBD1. Per germline, CDR1 SGHNT and CDR2 YYREEE (reference sequence). This CDR3 contains 14 residues. The V gene end was trimmed by 0 bases and the J gene end by 3 bases; junction bases not matched to a gene: 2.